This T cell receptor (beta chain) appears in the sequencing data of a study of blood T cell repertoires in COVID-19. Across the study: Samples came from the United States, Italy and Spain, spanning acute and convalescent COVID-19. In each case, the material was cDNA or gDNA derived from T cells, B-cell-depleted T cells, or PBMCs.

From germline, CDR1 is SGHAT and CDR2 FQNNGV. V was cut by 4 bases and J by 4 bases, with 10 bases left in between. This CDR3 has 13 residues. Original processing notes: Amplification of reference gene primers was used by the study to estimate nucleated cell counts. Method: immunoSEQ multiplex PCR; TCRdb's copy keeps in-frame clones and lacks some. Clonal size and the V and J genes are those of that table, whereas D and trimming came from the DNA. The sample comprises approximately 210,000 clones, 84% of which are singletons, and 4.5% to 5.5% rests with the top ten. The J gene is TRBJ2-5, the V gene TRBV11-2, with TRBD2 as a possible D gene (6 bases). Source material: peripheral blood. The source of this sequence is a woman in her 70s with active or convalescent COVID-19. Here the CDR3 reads CASSSGVRETQYF. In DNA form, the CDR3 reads TGTGCCAGCAGCTCGGGGGTGCGAGAGACCCAGTACTTC.